This is a list of T cell receptor beta chains from one sample in a study of siplizumab effects on memory and regulatory T cells. What these receptors recognize is not known. Assay: immunoSEQ multiplex PCR; the TCRdb copy retains only in-frame clones and omits some. The profile shows around 4,000 clones, roughly half of them singletons. Sequencing used CFSE-low (dividing) CD4+ T cells sorted from an allogeneic mixed lymphocyte reaction. Every receptor here comes from a human donor in good health; the cells came from an allogeneic mixed lymphocyte reaction. Some clones in this sample may be carry-over from other donors' samples. The CDR3 runs from the conserved cysteine through the conserved F or W. Fields, in order: V gene, J gene, clone size, CDR3 length, D gene, CDR3 protein, CDR3 DNA. D genes are given only for firm matches. The size of a clone is reported for some rows only, either as once, few or many, or as a class for expanded clones.

>TRBV18|TRBJ2-5|-|13|-
CATRRTQQETQYF
TGTGCCACCCGCAGGACCCAACAAGAGACCCAGTACTTC
>TRBV7-6|TRBJ2-3|-|16|-
CASSFLTGLYTDTQYF
TGTGCCAGCAGCTTTCTTACAGGGTTATACACAGATACGCAGTATTTT
>TRBV7-9|TRBJ1-1|-|13|-
CASSWGFNTEAFF
TGTGCCAGCAGCTGGGGGTTTAACACTGAAGCTTTCTTT
>TRBV7-2|TRBJ1-3|-|18|-
CASSLWGGAGQGGNTIYF
TGTGCCAGCAGCTTATGGGGAGGGGCAGGTCAAGGTGGAAACACCATATATTTT
>TRBV2|TRBJ2-6|-|18|TRBD2
CASKGGLAGLAGANVLTF
TGTGCCAGCAAGGGGGGACTAGCGGGACTCGCTGGGGCCAACGTCCTGACTTTC
>TRBV11-2|TRBJ2-3|-|16|TRBD1
CASSPNRGHLTDTQYF
TGTGCCAGCAGCCCAAACAGGGGGCACCTCACAGATACGCAGTATTTT
>TRBV5-1|TRBJ2-1|few|16|TRBD2
CASSLTSGVLYNEQFF
TGCGCCAGCAGCTTGACTAGCGGGGTACTTTACAATGAGCAGTTCTTC
>TRBV4-1|TRBJ2-7|-|14|-
CASSQAPRTYEQYF
TGCGCCAGCAGCCAAGCACCCAGAACCTACGAGCAGTACTTC
>TRBV6-5|TRBJ1-1|few|13|-
CASTKPGTTEAFF
TGTGCCAGCACTAAACCCGGCACCACTGAAGCTTTCTTT
>TRBV10-3|TRBJ1-6|-|14|-
CAISESRRFSPLHF
TGTGCCATCAGTGAGTCAAGGAGGTTTTCACCCCTCCACTTT
>TRBV25-1|TRBJ1-1|few|16|-
CASSESPTVRRTEAFF
TGTGCCAGCAGTGAATCTCCTACGGTCCGGAGGACTGAAGCTTTCTTT
>TRBV10-3|TRBJ2-7|few|14|-
CAISESAPLYEQYF
TGTGCCATCAGTGAGTCGGCGCCTCTCTACGAGCAGTACTTC
>TRBV7-8|TRBJ1-6|-|12|-
CASSLTLGSLHF
TGTGCCAGCAGCTTAACCCTGGGGTCCCTCCACTTT
>TRBV18|TRBJ1-2|-|13|-
CASSWTEGYGYTF
TGTGCCAGCTCATGGACAGAGGGCTATGGCTACACCTTC
>TRBV7-2|TRBJ2-6|-|16|-
CASSFPLGTGANVLTF
TGTGCCAGCAGCTTCCCGTTGGGCACCGGGGCCAACGTCCTGACTTTC
>TRBV19|TRBJ2-2|-|16|TRBD1
CASSTPGQGGGGELFF
TGTGCCAGTAGTACACCCGGACAGGGGGGAGGCGGGGAGCTGTTTTTT
>TRBV25-1|TRBJ2-5|-|17|TRBD2
CASSEYLLAGGGETQYF
TGTGCCAGCAGTGAATATTTGCTAGCGGGAGGTGGGGAGACCCAGTACTTC
>TRBV10-3|TRBJ1-6|medium-sized|15|TRBD1
CAISERGQGNSPLHF
TGTGCCATCAGTGAGCGGGGACAGGGGAATTCACCCCTCCACTTT
>TRBV18|TRBJ2-2|-|15|-
CASRRAGTDTGELFF
TGTGCCAGTCGACGGGCAGGGACGGACACCGGGGAGCTGTTTTTT